Below, 4 T cell receptor beta chains from the same sample are listed, as sequenced in a study of T cells in Graves' hyperthyroidism and ophthalmopathy. Researchers took RNA transcripts and amplified the TCR beta CDR3 regions from them. The HTBI primer set served for first-round RT-PCR of the TCR CDR3. Each CDR3 protein gets one entry after TCRdb re-called the multiplex PCR reads with MiXCR. Of 300,000 to 350,000 distinct CDR3 sequences in the sample, 15% to 20% are singletons; the top ten hold about a sixth. Sample: blood. The source is a woman between 35 and 50 years old with Graves' ophthalmopathy.

The J gene is TRBJ2-7, the V gene TRBV6-2 or TRBV6-3; 13 positions match TRBD2. V lost 2 bases and J lost 5; bases outside the gene matches: 9. The germline V gene has CDR1 MNHEY and CDR2 SVGEGT. The CDR3 consists of 17 residues. The CDR3 sequence: CASSYDRTSGSANEQYF. CDR3 sequence (DNA): TGTGCCAGCAGTTACGATAGGACTAGCGGGAGTGCTAACGAGCAGTACTTC.

This clonotype was observed many times. V and J are TRBV20-1 and TRBJ2-7, with TRBD2 matching 7 bases. From germline, CDR1 is DFQATT and CDR2 SNEGSKA (reference sequence). The CDR3 totals 14 residues. V gave up 4 bases and J gave up 4 bases; unmatched junction bases: 10. CDR3 in DNA: TGCAGTGCTACCCTCCGGGACTACTCATACGAGCAGTACTTC. Protein sequence: CSATLRDYSYEQYF.

The rearrangement uses TRBV24-1 and TRBJ2-2; 9 nucleotides agree with TRBD1. V shed 11 bases and J 6 bases; nucleotides not matched to a gene: 9. The CDR3 contains 14 residues. From germline, CDR1 is KGHDR and CDR2 SFDVKD. The CDR3 protein is CASSGTGISGELFF. CDR3 DNA sequence: TGTGCCAGCAGCGGGACAGGGATTTCCGGGGAGCTGTTTTTT.

This clonotype was seen many times. This chain links TRBV10-2 with TRBJ1-2; 8 bases match TRBD1. Germline lookup yields CDR1 WSHSY and CDR2 SAAADI. The CDR3 consists of 17 residues. The J segment lost 3 bases and the V segment lost 3 bases, leaving 12 bases of the junction unmatched. This chain's CDR3 is CASSDRTRQGKDYGYTF. The CDR3 DNA follows: TGCGCCAGCAGTGACCGAACGCGACAGGGGAAGGACTATGGCTACACCTTC.